The entry below gives a single T cell receptor (beta chain) sequence along with its context. Looked up from germline, CDR1 is SGHTA and CDR2 is FQGTGA. This CDR3 contains 13 residues. Trimming cost V 6 bases and J 5 bases, with 10 bases left between them. Produced via immunoSEQ multiplex PCR; TCRdb's table is partial and in-frame only. The data show 40,000 to 65,000 clones, with about three quarters seen just once and 14% to 15% held by the top ten. The data stem from a study of blood T cell repertoires in COVID-19. Study-wide context: Italy, Spain and the United States were the sources of the convalescent and acute COVID-19 samples. From T cells, B-cell-depleted T cells, or PBMCs came the material, which was cDNA or gDNA.

This TCR was sampled from a human donor with active or convalescent COVID-19. The donor label of this sample is uncertain. The V gene is TRBV7-3, the J gene TRBJ2-2, with no clear D. Sequenced material: peripheral blood. The CDR3 DNA reads as TGTGCCAGCAGGTCTCTCGGGACCGGGGAGCTGTTTTTT. Amino acids: CASRSLGTGELFF.